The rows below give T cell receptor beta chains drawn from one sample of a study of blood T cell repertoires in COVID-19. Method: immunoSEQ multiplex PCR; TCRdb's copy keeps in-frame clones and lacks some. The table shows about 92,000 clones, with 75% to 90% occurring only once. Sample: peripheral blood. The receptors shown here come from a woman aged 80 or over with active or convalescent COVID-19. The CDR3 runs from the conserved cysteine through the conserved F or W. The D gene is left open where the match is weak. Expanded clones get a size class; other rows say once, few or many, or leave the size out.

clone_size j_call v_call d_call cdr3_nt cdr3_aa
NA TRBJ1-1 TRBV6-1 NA TGTGCCAGCAGTGAATCAGGGGTGACTGAAGCTTTCTTT CASSESGVTEAFF
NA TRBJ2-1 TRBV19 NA TGTGCCAGTAGTATTCGGGGTAAGAGCTCCTACAATGAGCAGTTCTTC CASSIRGKSSYNEQFF
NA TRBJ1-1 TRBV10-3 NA TGTGCCATCAGTGAATTCTCAGACACTGAAGCTTTCTTT CAISEFSDTEAFF
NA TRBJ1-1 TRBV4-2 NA TGTGCCAGCAGCCAAGCCCGACTCGTTCCGCCTAGGAACACTGAAGCTTTCTTT CASSQARLVPPRNTEAFF
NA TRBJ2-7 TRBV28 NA TGTGCCAGCAGAAGGGGAAGGCTTTACGAGCAGTACTTC CASRRGRLYEQYF
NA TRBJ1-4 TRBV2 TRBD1 TGTGCCACCAGCCGATCCGGGACAGCTAATGAAAAACTGTTTTTT CATSRSGTANEKLFF
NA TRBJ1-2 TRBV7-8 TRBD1 TGTGCCAGCAGCTTAGTAGGGACAGGGGACTATGGCTACACCTTC CASSLVGTGDYGYTF
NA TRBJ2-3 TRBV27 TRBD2 TGTGCCAGCCGACAAGCTAGCGGGGGGCGAAATACGCAGTATTTT CASRQASGGRNTQYF
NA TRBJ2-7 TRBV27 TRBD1 TGTGCCAGCAGTAAGACAGGGGGCGCCTGGGAGCAGTACTTC CASSKTGGAWEQYF
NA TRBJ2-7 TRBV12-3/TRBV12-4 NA TGTGCCAGCAGTGCCGTGATGAGTTACGAGCAGTACTTC CASSAVMSYEQYF
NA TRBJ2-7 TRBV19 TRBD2 TGTGCCAGTAGTATCCTAGCGGGAGGGTCCATCGAGCAGTACTTC CASSILAGGSIEQYF
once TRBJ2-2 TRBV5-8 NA TGTGCCAGCAGCTTAACAGGGATCGCCGGGGAGCTGTTTTTT CASSLTGIAGELFF
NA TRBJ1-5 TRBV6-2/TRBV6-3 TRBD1 TGTGCCAGCAGCCGGACAGGGATGCAGCCCCAGCATTTT CASSRTGMQPQHF
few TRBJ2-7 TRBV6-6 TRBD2 TGTGCCAGCACTCGGGAGAGCGGGGGGGCCTACGAGCAGTACTTC CASTRESGGAYEQYF
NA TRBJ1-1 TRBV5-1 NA TGCGCCAGCAGCTTGGCCTCGGGGGGCACTGAAGCTTTCTTT CASSLASGGTEAFF
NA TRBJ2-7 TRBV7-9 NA TGTGCCAGCAGCTTAGGTGGACAGTCCTACGAGCAGTACTTC CASSLGGQSYEQYF
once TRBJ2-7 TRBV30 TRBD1 TGTGCCTGGAAGCCGGGACAGACCTACGAGCAGTACTTC CAWKPGQTYEQYF
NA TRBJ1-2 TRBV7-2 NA TGTGCCAGCAGCTTATTTACGCCAGGGGCGAGGTATGGCTACACCTTC CASSLFTPGARYGYTF
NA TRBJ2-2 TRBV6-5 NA TGTGCCAGCAGTTACCAACGGGGGGCGGGCACCGGGGAGCTGTTTTTT CASSYQRGAGTGELFF
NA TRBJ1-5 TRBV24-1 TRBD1 TGTGCCACCAGTGAGAATCGCCCTGACAGGGTCGGTTTGTCGTGTCAGCCCCAGCATTTT CATSENRPDRVGLSCQPQHF
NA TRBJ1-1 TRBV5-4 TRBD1 TGTGCCAGCAGCTTCCCAACAGGGGACACTGAAGCTTTCTTT CASSFPTGDTEAFF
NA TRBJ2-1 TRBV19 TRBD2 TGTGCCAGTAGTAGCTCCGAAATAGCGGGGTCCTACAATGAGCAGTTCTTC CASSSSEIAGSYNEQFF
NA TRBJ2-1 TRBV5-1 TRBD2 TGCGCCAGCAGCTTGGCCGGGGGGACTATGGGGAATGAGCAGTTCTTC CASSLAGGTMGNEQFF
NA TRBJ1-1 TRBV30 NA TGTGCCTTCTCTCTTGAGGGGACAATGAACACTGAAGCTTTCTTT CAFSLEGTMNTEAFF
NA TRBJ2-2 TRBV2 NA TGTGCCAGCAGTGAAATTCGTCCTGCGAACACCGGGGAGCTGTTTTTT CASSEIRPANTGELFF
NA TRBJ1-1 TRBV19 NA TGTGCCGAGCCCGGGGAGCTTAGGAACACTGAAGCTTTCTTT CAEPGELRNTEAFF
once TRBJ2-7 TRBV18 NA TGTGCCAGCTCACCCGCGGTCCAACAGGTGGCCGGGTTTGACGAGCAGTACTTC CASSPAVQQVAGFDEQYF
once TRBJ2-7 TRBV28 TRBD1 TGTGCCAGCAGTAGACCGGGACAGTCCTACGAGCAGTACTTC CASSRPGQSYEQYF
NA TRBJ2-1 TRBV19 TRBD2 TGTGCCAGTAGTATGGGACTAGCGGGAGTGGGTGAGCAGTTCTTC CASSMGLAGVGEQFF
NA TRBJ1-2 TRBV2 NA TGTGCCAGCAGTGAGGGCAGGTTAGGAGGCTACACCTTC CASSEGRLGGYTF
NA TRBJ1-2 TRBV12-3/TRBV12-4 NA TGTGCCAGCAGCCAATCTGTGGCCTATGGCTACACCTTC CASSQSVAYGYTF
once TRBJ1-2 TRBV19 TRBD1 TGTGCCAGTAGTGCATCCGGGACAGCGATTACCTATGGCTACACCTTC CASSASGTAITYGYTF
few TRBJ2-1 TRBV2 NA TGTGCCAGCAGCTTAGCTATATCCTACAATGAGCAGTTCTTC CASSLAISYNEQFF
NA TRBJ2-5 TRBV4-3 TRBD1 TGCGCCAGCAGCCCAGAGACAGGGGCTGGACAAGAGACCCAGTACTTC CASSPETGAGQETQYF
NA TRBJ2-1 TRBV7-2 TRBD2 TGTGCCAGCAGCTTAGCGCTAGCGGGCCCATACAATGAGCAGTTCTTC CASSLALAGPYNEQFF
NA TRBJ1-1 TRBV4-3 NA TGCGCCAGCAGCCGAGGAATGGGACTCAACACTGAAGCTTTCTTT CASSRGMGLNTEAFF
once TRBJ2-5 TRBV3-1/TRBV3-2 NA TGTGCCAGCAGCCAAGCAGGGGAGACCCAGTACTTC CASSQAGETQYF
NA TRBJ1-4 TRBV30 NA TGTGCCTGGGCCCCGGACAACACTAATGAAAAACTGTTTTTT CAWAPDNTNEKLFF
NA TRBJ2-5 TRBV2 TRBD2 TGTGCCAGCAGGGTTACGGGGGGGTCCCAAGAGACCCAGTACTTC CASRVTGGSQETQYF